What follows are 23 T cell receptor beta chains derived from one specimen sequenced in a study of cytomegalovirus exposure and HLA in healthy donors. Primers for the PCR totalled 60 Vbeta and 13 Jbeta. Assay: immunoSEQ multiplex PCR; the TCRdb copy retains only in-frame clones and omits some. The sample contains fewer than 45,000 clones, 60% to 80% of which appear only once. The specimen sequenced was PBMCs. Receptors originate from a woman in her twenties or thirties in good health and CMV-seropositive.

The chain combines TRBV6-1 with TRBJ2-7, with TRBD2 identical over 8 bases. The CDR3 covers 15 residues. The J segment lost 7 bases and the V segment lost 10 bases, leaving 18 bases of the junction unmatched. Germline values: CDR1 MNHNS, CDR2 SASEGT. The CDR3 here is CATYLGAGGPREQYF. CDR3 DNA sequence: TGTGCCACCTACCTAGGGGCGGGAGGTCCCCGTGAGCAGTACTTC.

CDR3 bases: TGTGCCAGCAGCCAGGGGGGTCTAGCGGGAGTTGGGACCCAGTACTTC. Protein product: CASSQGGLAGVGTQYF. The chain combines TRBV4-2 with TRBJ2-5; 10 bases fit TRBD2. The V gene's germline CDR1 is LGHNA and CDR2 YNFKEQ. The V segment lost 3 bases and the J segment 7 bases; nucleotides outside the gene matches: 11. The CDR3 is 16 amino acids.

J is TRBJ1-2 and V is TRBV27, with 8 bases aligning to TRBD1. V dropped 5 bases and J dropped 4; count of bases not matched to a gene: 9. The length of the CDR3 is 15 residues. CDR1 is MNHEY and CDR2 is SMNVEV in the germline V gene (reference sequence). In DNA form, the CDR3 reads TGTGCCAGCAGTCCCTTGGGACAGGACGGCTATGGCTACACCTTC. This translates into CASSPLGQDGYGYTF.

The genes are TRBV6-5 and TRBJ1-2, with D possibly TRBD1 on 5 matching bases. This CDR3 contains 12 residues. Germline V gives CDR1 MNHEY, CDR2 SVGAGI. V was cut by 7 bases and J by 12 bases, with 18 bases left in between. CDR3 protein: CASTNSGRGHTF. The CDR3 nucleotides read TGTGCCAGCACTAACTCAGGGAGGGGCCACACCTTC.

The chain links TRBV6-5 to TRBJ2-7; 13 bases line up with TRBD2. V trimming: 5 bases; J trimming: 6 bases; junction bases outside the gene matches: 7. Germline V gene lookup returns CDR1 MNHEY and CDR2 SVGAGI. CDR3 size: 15 residues. CDR3 in DNA: TGTGCCAGCAGTCGGACTAGCGGGGGCAATTCCGAGCAGTACTTC. Its protein is CASSRTSGGNSEQYF.

This clone was seen a few times. The rearrangement uses TRBV5-1 and TRBJ2-3; the D gene is possibly TRBD2 (6 bases). The V gene lost 3 bases and the J gene lost 2 bases, with 16 bases spanning the gap. CDR1 and CDR2 (germline): SGHRS, YFSETQ. The CDR3 is made up of 16 amino acids. As DNA, the CDR3 is TGCGCCAGCAGCTACGGCTCCGGGACTCCCACAGATACGCAGTATTTT. Translated, it gives CASSYGSGTPTDTQYF.

The chain recombines TRBV6-1 with TRBJ2-2; 7 positions agree with TRBD1. Trimming removed 6 bases from V and 7 bases from J; junction bases left unmatched: 11. CDR1 and CDR2 from the germline V gene are MNHNS and SASEGT. The CDR3 has 15 amino acids. The CDR3 region has the DNA TGTGCCAGCAGGGACACAGGGGCGAAGAGCGGGGAGCTGTTTTTT. This sequence encodes CASRDTGAKSGELFF.

The chain is built from TRBV2 and TRBJ2-5, with D perhaps matching TRBD1 (5 bases). The assigned J gene may be wrong: the sequence end matches TRBJ2-7 better. The CDR3 length is 13 residues. Germline CDR1 SNHLY, CDR2 FYNNEI. The CDR3 DNA follows: TGTGCCAGCAGTGAATGGCAGGGCAACGAGCAGTACTTC. Encoded protein: CASSEWQGNEQYF.

V is TRBV5-1 and J is TRBJ1-1; D call uncertain. This CDR3 comprises 16 residues. Trimming shortened V by 6 bases and J by 1 base, and 19 bases separated the two germline ends. Germline CDR1 and CDR2: SGHRS and YFSETQ. The CDR3 reads CASNPHPNRQNTEAFF. The CDR3 nucleotides read TGCGCCAGCAACCCCCACCCCAACCGACAGAACACTGAAGCTTTCTTT.

The chain recombines TRBV30 with TRBJ2-7; no reliable D call. CDR3 length: 13 amino acids. The germline V gene encodes CDR1 GTSNPN and CDR2 SVGIG (reference sequence). V lost 6 bases and J 3 bases, leaving 15 bases between the germline ends. The CDR3: CACTRVNNYEQYF. The CDR3 DNA follows: TGTGCCTGCACCCGTGTCAACAACTACGAGCAGTACTTC. Based on the CDR3 plus reference TRBV30 and TRBJ2-7, the full variable domain is SQTIHQWPATLVQPVGSPLSLECTVEGTSNPNLYWYRQAAGRGLQLLFYSVGIGQISSEVPQNLSASRPQDRQFILSSKKLLLSDSGFYLCACTRVNNYEQYFGPGTRLTVT.

This clone was recorded a few times. The CDR3: CASSSTTGVGETQYF. The CDR3 region has the DNA TGCGCCAGCAGTTCCACGACAGGGGTAGGAGAGACCCAGTACTTC. V and J are TRBV5-1 and TRBJ2-5; 8 nucleotides agree with TRBD1. Trimming removed 5 bases from V and 4 bases from J; junction bases left unmatched: 10. The CDR3 runs to 15 residues. From germline, CDR1 is SGHRS and CDR2 YFSETQ.

The chain recombines TRBV6-1 with TRBJ2-7, with D possibly being TRBD1 (6 bases). This CDR3 region has 15 residues. The germline gives CDR1 MNHNS, CDR2 SASEGT. Trimming shortened V by 6 bases and J by 0 bases, and 15 bases separated the two germline ends. Here the CDR3 DNA reads TGTGCCAGCAGACCACAGGGCACTAGCTCCTACGAGCAGTACTTC. It codes for CASRPQGTSSYEQYF.

The chain recombines TRBV11-2 with TRBJ2-7; 7 bases are a match to TRBD1. Looked up from germline, CDR1 is SGHAT and CDR2 is FQNNGV. The CDR3 is made up of 14 amino acids. V shed 4 bases and J 6 bases; nucleotides not matched to a gene: 9. The CDR3 region has the DNA TGTGCCAGCAGCTCGGGACAGAACTCTTTCGAGCAGTACTTC. Encoded protein: CASSSGQNSFEQYF.

The rearrangement uses TRBV6-1 and TRBJ1-1, with D unclear. This CDR3 region has 12 residues. V was trimmed by 10 bases and J by 1 base, leaving 10 bases between them. Germline values: CDR1 MNHNS, CDR2 SASEGT. CDR3 protein: CATLLRNTEAFF. The DNA of the CDR3 is TGTGCCACCCTTCTTAGGAACACTGAAGCTTTCTTT.

CDR3 nucleotides: TGTGCCAGCAGTTTCCGGCTAGCGGGGTTCAGTGAGCAGTTCTTC. Translated: CASSFRLAGFSEQFF. The genes are TRBV27 and TRBJ2-1; TRBD2 matches 9 bases. J was trimmed by 9 bases and V by 3 bases; bases with no gene match: 9. The CDR3 sequence is 15 residues long. Germline assignment: CDR1 MNHEY and CDR2 SMNVEV (reference sequence).

The CDR3 DNA reads TGTGCCAGCTGGTGGCAGGGCTACACTGAAGCTTTCTTT. Translated, it gives CASWWQGYTEAFF. V usage is TRBV6-1 and J usage is TRBJ1-1, with a possible D match to TRBD1 (5 bases). In germline, CDR1 is MNHNS, CDR2 SASEGT. Trimming removed 8 bases from V and 3 bases from J, with 13 bases in between. This CDR3 spans 13 amino acids.

The gene calls are TRBV4-2 and TRBJ2-2; possible D gene TRBD1, 7 bases. CDR1 is LGHNA, CDR2 YNFKEQ, per germline. The CDR3 sequence is 17 residues long. Trimming took off 0 bases at V and 0 bases at J, with 11 bases between the two ends. The CDR3 is CASSQDAGTANTGELFF. CDR3 DNA: TGTGCCAGCAGCCAAGATGCGGGGACAGCGAACACCGGGGAGCTGTTTTTT.

J is TRBJ2-7 and V is TRBV7-3; 9 nucleotides align to TRBD1. The length of the CDR3 is 15 residues. The V gene's germline CDR1 is SGHTA and CDR2 FQGTGA. Trimming cost V 5 bases and J 3 bases; bases outside gene matches: 8. The CDR3 here is CASSADRGSLYEQYF. The CDR3 nucleotides are TGTGCCAGCAGCGCCGACAGGGGGTCACTCTACGAGCAGTACTTC. Based on the CDR3 plus reference TRBV7-3 and TRBJ2-7, the full variable domain is GAGVSQTPSNKVTEKGKYVELRCDPISGHTALYWYRQSLGQGPEFLIYFQGTGAADDSGLPNDRFFAVRPEGSVSTLKIQRTERGDSAVYLCASSADRGSLYEQYFGPGTRLTVT.

In its sample, this clone ranks as medium-sized (0.01 to 0.1%). This chain connects TRBV13 to TRBJ2-7; 8 positions match TRBD2. V gave up 5 bases and J gave up 2 bases; unmatched junction bases: 5. The CDR3 is made up of 14 amino acids. The germline CDR1 and CDR2 sequences are PRHDT and FYEKMQ (reference sequence). The chain's CDR3 is CASSRGRPTYEQYF. The CDR3 bases are TGTGCCAGCAGCCGCGGGAGGCCCACCTACGAGCAGTACTTC.

The V call is TRBV4-1, the J call TRBJ2-7; 10 bases map to TRBD2. This CDR3 comprises 16 residues. The V segment lost 3 bases and the J segment 0 bases; nucleotides outside the gene matches: 5. Per germline, CDR1 MGHRA and CDR2 YSYEKL. CDR3 region: CASSQTASGGSYEQYF. In DNA, the CDR3 is TGCGCCAGCAGCCAGACCGCTAGCGGGGGCTCCTACGAGCAGTACTTC.

The chain has TRBV28 and TRBJ1-5, with 10 bases that match TRBD1. V lost 5 bases to trimming and J lost 4 bases; unmatched junction nucleotides: 11. The CDR3 is 17 residues long. Germline CDR1 and CDR2: MDHEN and SYDVKM. This chain's CDR3 is CASSPVRQGARNQPQHF. In DNA form, the CDR3 reads TGTGCCAGCAGTCCCGTTCGACAGGGGGCCAGGAATCAGCCCCAGCATTTT.

V is TRBV4-1 and J is TRBJ2-2; no reliable D call. There are 16 residues in the CDR3. Trimming shortened V by 3 bases and J by 3 bases, and 14 bases separated the two germline ends. CDR1 is MGHRA and CDR2 is YSYEKL in the germline V gene. CDR3 bases: TGCGCCAGCAGCCATAGGCAGACTTTGGACACCGGGGAGCTGTTTTTT. It yields the protein CASSHRQTLDTGELFF.

Of note for this clone: The sample carries other DNA sequences with the same CDR3. The chain joins TRBV30 to TRBJ2-7; D is possibly TRBD1 (6 bases). The CDR3 contains 12 residues. Germline V gives CDR1 GTSNPN, CDR2 SVGIG (reference sequence). V lost 0 bases to trimming and J lost 4 bases, with 7 bases between them. CDR3 protein: CAWSVQGYEQYF. DNA for the CDR3: TGTGCCTGGAGTGTCCAGGGGTACGAGCAGTACTTC.